This TCR beta chain appears in the sequencing data of a study of cytomegalovirus exposure and HLA in healthy donors (dated by TCRdb to 2017 to 2019). In terms of the full investigation: The 500 to 800 repertoires of the first cohort and the 120 validation repertoires were produced on the same platform, according to a later analysis. The study aimed to test whether cataloging public T cell receptors could reveal signatures of past pathogen exposure. Along with the roughly 700-subject first cohort, a separate validation cohort of over a hundred different subjects was used. To predict cytomegalovirus infection status, the study combined high-throughput TCR immunosequencing, statistical association of individual TCRs with disease status, and machine learning.

Donors formed part of the validation cohort, which comprised some 120 subjects and was distinct from the first cohort of 666 subjects. Overall study outcomes, separate from this receptor: In vitro tests confirmed that three of the cytomegalovirus-associated TCR beta chains recognize cytomegalovirus antigens. Of the cluster scores, about 94% were above 0 in a later analysis, which found that TCRs clustered in the first cohort also tended to co-occur in the roughly 130 validation repertoires. All 130 or so repertoires were used to score co-occurrence in the validation cohort in a later analysis, because that analysis had no HLA typing for the cohort. The authors suggested that the approach could potentially be generalized to other disease states and immunological phenotypes. The study listed 164 TCR beta chains as associated with cytomegalovirus. Cytomegalovirus status was reported to be diagnosed by the classifier with high specificity and sensitivity in both the original and validation cohorts. Most TCR sequences were observed very rarely across donors, whereas some public TCRs were present in many individuals.

Libraries were constructed by the immunoSEQ multiplex PCR assay. As for the authors' bioinformatics: A statistical classification framework was developed to diagnose cytomegalovirus status using the catalog of TCR beta chain sequences. The table comes from immuneACCESS by way of TCRdb, which keeps in-frame sequences with V and J called. Part of the clones is missing from these tables; in studies checked, under half for an unresolved V gene and the rest for unknown reasons. Clone size and the V and J calls come from that table; the DNA yielded D and trimming. Counted in this sample were around 98,000 clones; approximately 90% of them appeared once. In total, the top ten clones hold 3.9% of the sample. To note about this clone: Which antigen it targets is not known. Qualities for individual bases were not recorded, and no much larger clone is one base off.

Here V drops 0 bases and J drops 5 bases, and the junction holds 7 bases not matched to any gene. Inclusive of the bounding cysteine and phenylalanine, the CDR3 is 16 residues long. Only CDR3 DNA remains: 48 bases, in frame from the first base. Taken from the germline V gene, the CDR1 and CDR2 loops are SGDLS and YYNGEE. The TCR comes from a woman in her 30s in good health and CMV-seronegative. The material sequenced was PBMCs. This chain is built from TRBV9 and TRBJ1-4, with 7 central nucleotides matching TRBD1. The encoded CDR3 is CASSVDAGQLNEKLFF. The DNA sequence follows: TGTGCCAGCAGCGTAGACGCGGGACAGCTAAATGAAAAACTGTTTTTT.